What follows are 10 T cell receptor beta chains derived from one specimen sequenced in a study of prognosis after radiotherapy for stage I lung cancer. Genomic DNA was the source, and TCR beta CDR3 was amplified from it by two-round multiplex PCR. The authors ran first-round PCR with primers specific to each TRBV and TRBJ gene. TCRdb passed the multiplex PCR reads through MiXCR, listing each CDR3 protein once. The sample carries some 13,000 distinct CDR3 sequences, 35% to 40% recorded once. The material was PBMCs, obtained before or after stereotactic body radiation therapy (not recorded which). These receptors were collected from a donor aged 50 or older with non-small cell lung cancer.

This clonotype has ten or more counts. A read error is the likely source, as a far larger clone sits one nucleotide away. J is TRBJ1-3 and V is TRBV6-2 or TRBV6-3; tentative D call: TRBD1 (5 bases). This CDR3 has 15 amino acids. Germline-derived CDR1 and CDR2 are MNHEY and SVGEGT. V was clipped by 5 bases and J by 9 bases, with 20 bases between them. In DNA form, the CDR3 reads TGTGCCAGCAGTGAACTTGACCAGGGTAGAAGCACCATATATTTT. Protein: CASSELDQGRSTIYF.

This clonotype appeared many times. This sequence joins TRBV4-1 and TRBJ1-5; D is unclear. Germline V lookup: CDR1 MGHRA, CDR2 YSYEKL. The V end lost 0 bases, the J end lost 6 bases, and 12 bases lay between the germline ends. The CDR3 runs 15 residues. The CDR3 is CASSQDRWGTQPQHF. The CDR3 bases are TGCGCCAGCAGCCAAGATCGATGGGGAACTCAGCCCCAGCATTTT.

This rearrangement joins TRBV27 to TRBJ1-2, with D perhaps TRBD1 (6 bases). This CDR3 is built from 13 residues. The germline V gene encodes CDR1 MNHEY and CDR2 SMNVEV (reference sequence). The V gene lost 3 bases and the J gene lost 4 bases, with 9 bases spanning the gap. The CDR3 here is CASSLDSTYGYTF. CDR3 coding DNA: TGTGCCAGCAGTTTGGACAGTACCTATGGCTACACCTTC.

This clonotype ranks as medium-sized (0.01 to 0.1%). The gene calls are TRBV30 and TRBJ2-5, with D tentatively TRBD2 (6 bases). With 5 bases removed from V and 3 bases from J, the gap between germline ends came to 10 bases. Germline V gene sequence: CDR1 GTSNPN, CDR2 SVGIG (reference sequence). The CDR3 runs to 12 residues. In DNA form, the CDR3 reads TGTGCCTGGGCCCTAGCGAAAGAGACCCAGTACTTC. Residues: CAWALAKETQYF.

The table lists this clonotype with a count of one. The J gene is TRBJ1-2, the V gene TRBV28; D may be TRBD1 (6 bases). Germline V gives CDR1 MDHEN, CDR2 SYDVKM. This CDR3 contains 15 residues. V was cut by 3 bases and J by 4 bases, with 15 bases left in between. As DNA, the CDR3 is TGTGCCAGCAGTTTTTCTATTTCAGGGGCCTATGGCTACACCTTC. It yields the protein CASSFSISGAYGYTF.

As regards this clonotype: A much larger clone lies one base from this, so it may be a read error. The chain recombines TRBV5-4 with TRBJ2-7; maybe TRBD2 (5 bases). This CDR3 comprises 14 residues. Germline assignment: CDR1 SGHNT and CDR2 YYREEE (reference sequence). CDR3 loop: CASILADSAYEQYF. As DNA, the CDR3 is TGTGCCAGCATCTTGGCGGACTCAGCCTACGAGCAGTACTTC. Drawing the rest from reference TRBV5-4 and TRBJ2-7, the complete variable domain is ETGVTQSPTHLIKTRGQQVTLRCSSQSGHNTVSWYQQALGQGPQFIFQYYREEENGRGNFPPRFSGLQFPNYSSELNVNALELDDSALYLCASILADSAYEQYFGPGTRLTVT.

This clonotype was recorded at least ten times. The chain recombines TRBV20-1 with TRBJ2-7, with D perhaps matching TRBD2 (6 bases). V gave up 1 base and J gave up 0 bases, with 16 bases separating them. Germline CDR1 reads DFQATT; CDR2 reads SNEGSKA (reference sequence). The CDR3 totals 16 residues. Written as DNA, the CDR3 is TGCAGTGCTAGAGTTTCGGGAGCCTTAAGCTCCTACGAGCAGTACTTC. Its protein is CSARVSGALSSYEQYF.

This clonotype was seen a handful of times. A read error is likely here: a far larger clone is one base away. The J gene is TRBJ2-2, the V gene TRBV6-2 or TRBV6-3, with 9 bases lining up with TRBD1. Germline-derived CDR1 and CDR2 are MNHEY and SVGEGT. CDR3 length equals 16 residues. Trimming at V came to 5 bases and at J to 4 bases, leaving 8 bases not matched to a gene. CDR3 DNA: TGTGCCAGCAGTGAATCGTGGACAGGGGTCACCGGGGAGCTGTTTTTT. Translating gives CASSESWTGVTGELFF.

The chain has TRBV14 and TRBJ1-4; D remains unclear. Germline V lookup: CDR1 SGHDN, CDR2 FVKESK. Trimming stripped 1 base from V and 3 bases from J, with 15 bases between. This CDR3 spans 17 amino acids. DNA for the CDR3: TGTGCCAGCAGCCAAGTTCTGACAATGGGCTCTAATGAAAAACTGTTTTTT. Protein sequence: CASSQVLTMGSNEKLFF. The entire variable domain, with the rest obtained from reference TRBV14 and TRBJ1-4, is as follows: EAGVTQFPSHSVIEKGQTVTLRCDPISGHDNLYWYRRVMGKEIKFLLHFVKESKQDESGMPNNRFLAERTGGTYSTLKVQPAELEDSGVYFCASSQVLTMGSNEKLFFGSGTQLSVL.

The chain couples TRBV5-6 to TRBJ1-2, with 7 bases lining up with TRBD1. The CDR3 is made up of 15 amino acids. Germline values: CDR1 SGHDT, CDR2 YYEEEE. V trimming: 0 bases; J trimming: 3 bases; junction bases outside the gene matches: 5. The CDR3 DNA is TGTGCCAGCAGCTTGGCCGACAGGGACCACTATGGCTACACCTTC. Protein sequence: CASSLADRDHYGYTF.